The T cell receptor (beta chain) under discussion was sequenced for a study of early T cells in non-severe SARS-CoV-2 infection. Study-level information: Sequencing used unsorted whole-blood bulk RNA, so chains lack pairing.

Unique molecular identifiers were added to individual cDNA molecules. One entry per CDR3 protein, called by TCRdb with MiXCR from the 5' RACE reads. Among 85,000 to 90,000 distinct CDR3 sequences listed, approximately 14% were seen once. The CDR3 sequence is 14 residues long. Germline CDR1 and CDR2: SGHRS and YFSETQ. This clonotype was picked up many times. The sequence was obtained from an adult who was a healthcare worker with PCR-confirmed SARS-CoV-2 infection or an uninfected control (not recorded which). The sample taken for sequencing was whole blood. This chain links TRBV5-1 with TRBJ1-5; D gene unclear. Here the CDR3 DNA reads TGCGTCCCATTCCCGAGGCCTGGCAATCAGCCCCAGCATTTT. Its protein is CVPFPRPGNQPQHF. Variable domain in full (rest from reference TRBV5-1 and TRBJ1-5): KAGVTQTPRYLIKTRGQQVTLSCSPISGHRSVSWYQQTPGQGLQFLFEYFSETQRNKGNFPGRFSGRQFSNSRSEMNVSTLELGDSALYLCVPFPRPGNQPQHFGDGTRLSIL.